This record covers a single TCR beta chain. This clonotype was seen just once. The target of this receptor is not known. Base qualities are not provided; no much larger clone lies one nucleotide away. One read amounts to weak evidence. This sample was included in a study of T cells generated in artificial thymic organoids (dated by TCRdb to about 2017). The study in broad terms: The study compared the TCR alpha and beta CDR3 repertoires of CD8 single positive T cells derived from in vitro artificial thymic organoids against those of naive CD8 T cells from thymus and peripheral blood. The displayed repertoire sequencing data were described as being representative of three independent experiments.

TCRalpha and TCRbeta libraries were amplified separately by semi-nested PCR with Advantage 2 and reverse primers in the TRAC or TRBC constant regions. First-strand cDNA synthesis used between about 3.5 and 500 ng of total RNA. TCR cDNA libraries were generated by 5'-RACE using the SMARTer PCR cDNA Synthesis kit, with a poly-dT primer employed for first-strand synthesis. Semi-nested constant-region reverse primers carried 5-nucleotide sample-specific barcodes, and products were cleaned with the Zymo DNA Clean and Concentrator-5 kit. Up to ten barcoded samples were pooled, ligated to Illumina adaptors and sequenced as 2 x 150 bp paired-end reads on an Illumina MiSeq. From the authors' description of their analysis: After demultiplexing, reads were aligned with BLAT to a custom library containing all human TRAV, TRAJ, TRBV, TRBD and TRBJ combinations from IMGT. The best BLAT hits were picked using pslCDnaFilter (-maxAligns=1, -ignoreIntrons), and custom Perl scripts were used to calculate clonotype frequencies. Using fastp trimming at Q25 and MiXCR clonotype assembly, TCRdb reanalyzed the public sequencing data and kept in-frame beta chains. A single entry per CDR3 protein holds the most common genes and DNA from its merged rows. The V and J calls, along with clone size, are taken from TCRdb and not from the paper's own processing. Across this sample there are about 5,400 distinct CDR3 sequences, with about 25% seen only once. Clones ranked in the top ten supply 2.5% to 3.5% of the sample.

The CDR3 contains 11 residues, cysteine and phenylalanine counted. The entry retains the CDR3 DNA only, 33 bases that are in frame from base 1. V loses 6 bases of germline sequence and J loses 6 bases, and the interval between the two ends is 7 bases. From the germline V gene, CDR1 is MDHEN and CDR2 is SYDVKM. General conclusions and limits of the study: No skewed Valpha or Vbeta usage was observed in organoid-derived T cells, a finding that argues against dominance of unconventional lineages or clonal expansions. CD8 single positive T cells derived from organoids showed physiological TCR clonotype diversity comparable to the diversity seen in thymic and blood naive CD8 T cells.

Artificial thymic organoids were built by aggregating human HSPCs with MS5 murine stromal cells transduced with human DLL1, cultured at an air-liquid interface. The cells used to seed the organoids were FACS-purified CD34+CD3- hematopoietic stem and progenitor cells from which residual T cells had been depleted. The culture medium for the organoids was serum-free RB27, which consists of RPMI 1640 supplemented with B27, FLT3L, IL-7 and ascorbic acid. Prior to RNA extraction, CD3+TCRalphabeta+CD8 single positive T cells from organoids and thymus were isolated by FACS sorting. For each sample, total RNA was purified from around 40,000 to 200,000 sorted cells using the RNeasy Micro kit, and RNA quality was checked on an Agilent RNA 6000 Nano chip.

The receptor chain draws on TRBV28 and TRBJ2-3; a confident D gene designation cannot be given. The sequenced sample consisted of naive CD8+ T cells grown in artificial thymic organoids from cord blood stem and progenitor cells. This sample's cell subset or site label indicates: CD3+TCRalphabeta+CD8SP T cells; for blood, CD45RO-CCR7+ naive CD8+ T cells. This TCR derives from a human donor who gave cord blood stem cells for thymic organoid culture, a cardiac surgery patient who gave postnatal thymus, or a blood donor (not recorded which). The DNA reads TGTGCCAGCAGGGCTCGGGATACGCAGTATTTT. This codes for CASRARDTQYF. The full variable domain, completed from the reference TRBV28 and TRBJ2-3 proteins outside the CDR3, reads DVKVTQSSRYLVKRTGEKVFLECVQDMDHENMFWYRQDPGLGLRLIYFSYDVKMKEKGDIPEGYSVSREKKERFSLILESASTNQTSMYLCASRARDTQYFGPGTRLTVL.